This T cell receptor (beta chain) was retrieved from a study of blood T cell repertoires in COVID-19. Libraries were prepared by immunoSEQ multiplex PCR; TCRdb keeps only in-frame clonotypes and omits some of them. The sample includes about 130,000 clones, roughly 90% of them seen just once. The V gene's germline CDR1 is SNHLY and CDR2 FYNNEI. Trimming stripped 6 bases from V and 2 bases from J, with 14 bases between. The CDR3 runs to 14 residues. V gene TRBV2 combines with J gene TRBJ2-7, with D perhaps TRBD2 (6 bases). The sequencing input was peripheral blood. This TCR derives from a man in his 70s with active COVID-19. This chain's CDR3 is CASRQGLPPYEQYF. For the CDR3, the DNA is TGTGCCAGCAGGCAGGGACTTCCACCCTACGAGCAGTACTTC.